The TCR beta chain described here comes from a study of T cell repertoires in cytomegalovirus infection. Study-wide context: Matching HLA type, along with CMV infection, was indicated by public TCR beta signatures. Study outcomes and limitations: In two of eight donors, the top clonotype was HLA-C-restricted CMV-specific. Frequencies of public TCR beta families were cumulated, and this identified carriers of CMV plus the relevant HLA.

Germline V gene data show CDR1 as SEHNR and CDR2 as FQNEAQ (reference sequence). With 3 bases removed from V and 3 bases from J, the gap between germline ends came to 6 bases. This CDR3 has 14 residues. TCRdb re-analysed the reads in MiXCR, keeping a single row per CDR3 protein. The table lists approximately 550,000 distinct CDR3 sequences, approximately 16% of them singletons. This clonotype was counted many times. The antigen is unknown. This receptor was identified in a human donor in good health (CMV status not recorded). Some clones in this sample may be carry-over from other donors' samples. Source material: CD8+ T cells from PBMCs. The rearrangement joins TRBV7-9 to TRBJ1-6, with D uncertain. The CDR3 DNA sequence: TGTGCCAGCAGCTTGAACGACTATAATTCACCCCTCCACTTT. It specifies CASSLNDYNSPLHF.